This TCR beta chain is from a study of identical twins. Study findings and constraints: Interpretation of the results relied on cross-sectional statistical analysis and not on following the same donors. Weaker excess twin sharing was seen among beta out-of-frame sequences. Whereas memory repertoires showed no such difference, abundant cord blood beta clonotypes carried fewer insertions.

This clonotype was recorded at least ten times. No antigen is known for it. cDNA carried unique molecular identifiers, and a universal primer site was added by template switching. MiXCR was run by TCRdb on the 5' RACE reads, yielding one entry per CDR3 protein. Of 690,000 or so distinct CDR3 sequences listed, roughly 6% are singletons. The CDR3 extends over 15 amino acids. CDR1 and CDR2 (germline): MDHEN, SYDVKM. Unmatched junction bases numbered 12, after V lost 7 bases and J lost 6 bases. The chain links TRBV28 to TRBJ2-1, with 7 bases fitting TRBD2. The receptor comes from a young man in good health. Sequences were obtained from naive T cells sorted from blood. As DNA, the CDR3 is TGTGCCAGCACAAATAACGGGGAGGGTCGCAATGAGCAGTTCTTC. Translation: CASTNNGEGRNEQFF.